One and the same sample provided the 2 T cell receptor beta chains below, sequenced in a study of blood T cell repertoires in COVID-19. Using immunoSEQ multiplex PCR, the repertoire was profiled, and TCRdb retains in-frame clones only, with some absent. The sample includes 250,000 to 300,000 clones, about 68% seen only once; the top ten take around 3.4%. The sample taken for sequencing was peripheral blood. These receptors all stem from an elderly woman with acute or convalescent COVID-19.

This chain connects TRBV28 to TRBJ1-2; TRBD1 is a possible D gene (5 bases). Germline loops: CDR1 MDHEN, CDR2 SYDVKM. CDR3 length: 14 amino acids. Trimming left V 3 bases short and J 10 bases short, with 18 bases between. The CDR3 protein is CASSFSGTSQFYTF. The DNA of the CDR3 is TGTGCCAGCAGTTTCTCCGGGACTTCTCAATTCTACACCTTC.

V usage is TRBV7-2 and J usage is TRBJ1-2, with TRBD1 matching 8 bases. V lost 5 bases, J lost 8 bases, and 13 bases stayed unmatched. CDR3 length equals 15 residues. The germline gives CDR1 SGHTA, CDR2 FQGNSA. The CDR3 here is CASSQSRAGGEGYTF. CDR3 nucleotide sequence: TGTGCCAGCAGCCAGAGTCGGGCAGGGGGCGAGGGCTACACCTTC.